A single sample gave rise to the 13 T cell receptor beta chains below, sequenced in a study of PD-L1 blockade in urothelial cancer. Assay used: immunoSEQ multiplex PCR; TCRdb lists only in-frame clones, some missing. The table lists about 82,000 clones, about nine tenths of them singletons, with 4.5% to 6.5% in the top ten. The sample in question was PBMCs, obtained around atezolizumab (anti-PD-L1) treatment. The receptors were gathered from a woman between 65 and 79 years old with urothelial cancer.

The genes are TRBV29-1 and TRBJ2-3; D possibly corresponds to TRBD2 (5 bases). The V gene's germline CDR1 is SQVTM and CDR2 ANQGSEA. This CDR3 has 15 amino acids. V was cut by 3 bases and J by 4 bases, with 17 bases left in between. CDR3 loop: CSVEVVRGVADTQYF. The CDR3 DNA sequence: TGCAGCGTTGAGGTAGTTCGGGGAGTGGCAGATACGCAGTATTTT.

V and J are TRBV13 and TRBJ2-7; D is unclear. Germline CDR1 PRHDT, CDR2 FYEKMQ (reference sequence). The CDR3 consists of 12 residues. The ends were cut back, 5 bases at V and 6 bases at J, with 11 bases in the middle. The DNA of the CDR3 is TGTGCCAGCAGCAAATCCCCCCTCGAGCAGTACTTC. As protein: CASSKSPLEQYF. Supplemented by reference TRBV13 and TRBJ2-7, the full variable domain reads AAGVIQSPRHLIKEKRETATLKCYPIPRHDTVYWYQQGPGQDPQFLISFYEKMQSDKGSIPDRFSAQQFSDYHSELNMSSLELGDSALYFCASSKSPLEQYFGPGTRLTVT.

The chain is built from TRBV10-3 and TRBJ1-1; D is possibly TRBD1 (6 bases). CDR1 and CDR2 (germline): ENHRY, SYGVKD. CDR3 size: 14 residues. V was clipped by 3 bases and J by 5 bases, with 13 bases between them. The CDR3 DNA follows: TGTGCCATCAGTGATCTGGGGGCTGAGACTGAAGCTTTCTTT. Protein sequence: CAISDLGAETEAFF.

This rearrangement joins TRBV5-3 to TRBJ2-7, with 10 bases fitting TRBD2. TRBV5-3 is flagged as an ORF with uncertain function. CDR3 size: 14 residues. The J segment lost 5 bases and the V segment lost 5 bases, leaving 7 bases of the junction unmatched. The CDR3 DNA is TGTGCCAGAAGGGGTAGCGGGAGGACCAACGAGCAGTACTTC. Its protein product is CARRGSGRTNEQYF.

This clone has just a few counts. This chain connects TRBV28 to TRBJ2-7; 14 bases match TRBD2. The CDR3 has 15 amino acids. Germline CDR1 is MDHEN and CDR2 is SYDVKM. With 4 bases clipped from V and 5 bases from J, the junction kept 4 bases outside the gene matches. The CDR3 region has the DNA TGTGCCAGCAGTTCGGGACTAGCGGGAGTGGACGAGCAGTACTTC. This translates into CASSSGLAGVDEQYF.

CDR3 sequence: CASSLAEDQTQYF. CDR3 sequence (DNA): TGTGCCAGCAGCTTAGCGGAGGATCAGACCCAGTACTTC. The chain uses TRBV7-7 and TRBJ2-5; maybe TRBD2 (5 bases). The V and J ends lost 0 bases and 6 bases respectively, with 8 bases between them. The CDR3 length is 13 residues. Germline CDR1 reads SSHAT; CDR2 reads FNYEAQ (reference sequence).

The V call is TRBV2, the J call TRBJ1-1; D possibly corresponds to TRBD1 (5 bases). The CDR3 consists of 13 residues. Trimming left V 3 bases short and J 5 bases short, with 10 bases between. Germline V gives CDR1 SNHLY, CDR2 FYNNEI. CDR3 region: CASSDGRGTEAFF. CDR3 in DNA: TGTGCCAGCAGTGATGGGAGGGGTACTGAAGCTTTCTTT.

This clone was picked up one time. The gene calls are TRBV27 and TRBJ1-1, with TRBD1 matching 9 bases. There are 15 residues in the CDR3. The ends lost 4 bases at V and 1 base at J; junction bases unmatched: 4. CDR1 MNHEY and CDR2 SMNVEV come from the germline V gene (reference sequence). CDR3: CASSSGTGRNTEAFF. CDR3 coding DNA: TGTGCCAGCAGTTCGGGGACAGGGCGGAACACTGAAGCTTTCTTT.

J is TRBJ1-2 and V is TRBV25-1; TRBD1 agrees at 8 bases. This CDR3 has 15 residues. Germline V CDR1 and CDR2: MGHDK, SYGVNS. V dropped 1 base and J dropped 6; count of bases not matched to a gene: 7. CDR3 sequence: CASSEWADRDNGYTF. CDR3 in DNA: TGTGCCAGCAGTGAATGGGCGGACAGGGATAATGGCTACACCTTC.

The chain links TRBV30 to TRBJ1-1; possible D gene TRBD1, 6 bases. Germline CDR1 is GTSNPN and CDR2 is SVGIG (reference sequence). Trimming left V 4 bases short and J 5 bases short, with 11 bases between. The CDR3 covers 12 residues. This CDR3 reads CAWMGGRTEAFF. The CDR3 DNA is TGTGCCTGGATGGGGGGGCGGACTGAAGCTTTCTTT.

The CDR3 DNA is TGTGCCAGCAGTTTATCCGGGACAGGCACTGAGCAGTTCTTC. Amino acids: CASSLSGTGTEQFF. This sequence joins TRBV28 and TRBJ2-1, with 8 bases identical to TRBD1. The CDR3 has 14 residues. Germline V gene lookup returns CDR1 MDHEN and CDR2 SYDVKM. V lost 1 base and J lost 9; bases outside the gene matches: 5.

Here the CDR3 DNA reads TGTGCCACCTCTGAACGGGTCCCCAACACTGAAGCTTTCTTT. This translates into CATSERVPNTEAFF. The gene calls are TRBV28 and TRBJ1-1; D not certain. Germline CDR1 and CDR2: MDHEN and SYDVKM. With 10 bases removed from V and 2 bases from J, the gap between germline ends came to 17 bases. The CDR3 contains 14 residues.

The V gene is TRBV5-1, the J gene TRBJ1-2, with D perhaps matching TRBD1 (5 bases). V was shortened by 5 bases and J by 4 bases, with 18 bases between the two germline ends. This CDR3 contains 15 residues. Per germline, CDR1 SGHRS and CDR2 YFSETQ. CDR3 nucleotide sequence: TGCGCCAGCAGTCCTACCCCTCAGGGTAGCTATGGCTACACCTTC. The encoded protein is CASSPTPQGSYGYTF.